One and the same sample provided the 21 T cell receptor beta chains below, sequenced in a study of control samples from healthy donors and cancer patients. Clones were read by immunoSEQ multiplex PCR, and TCRdb kept only the in-frame ones, dropping some. The sample includes around 200,000 clones, 85% to 95% seen only once; the top ten take about 1.6%. Sequencing was carried out using blood. The receptors come from a man aged 50-59 years in good health.

This rearrangement joins TRBV2 to TRBJ1-4; 10 bases match TRBD1. The CDR3 is 16 amino acids. With V trimmed by 6 bases and J by 2 bases, 6 bases remained unmatched. Germline CDR1 reads SNHLY; CDR2 reads FYNNEI. CDR3 amino acids: CASSRQGASTNEKLFF. DNA of the CDR3: TGTGCCAGCAGCCGACAGGGGGCTTCTACTAATGAAAAACTGTTTTTT.

The chain is built from TRBV5-5 and TRBJ2-2; D perhaps matches TRBD2 (7 bases). V was cut by 1 base and J by 0 bases, with 13 bases left in between. Germline-derived CDR1 and CDR2 are SGHKS and YYEKEE (reference sequence). CDR3 size: 17 residues. The chain's CDR3 is CASSLSRGAANTGELFF. The CDR3 DNA follows: TGTGCCAGCAGCTTGAGTCGGGGGGCCGCGAACACCGGGGAGCTGTTTTTT. Using reference TRBV5-5 and TRBJ2-2 for the parts outside the CDR3, the full variable domain is DAGVTQSPTHLIKTRGQQVTLRCSPISGHKSVSWYQQVLGQGPQFIFQYYEKEERGRGNFPDRFSARQFPNYSSELNVNALLLGDSALYLCASSLSRGAANTGELFFGEGSRLTVL.

Remarks on this clone: This CDR3 is also generated by other DNA sequences in the sample. This chain's CDR3 is CASSLDSNQPQHF. The CDR3 DNA sequence: TGTGCCAGCAGCTTGGATAGCAATCAGCCCCAGCATTTT. The chain recombines TRBV7-8 with TRBJ1-5; no reliable D call. This CDR3 spans 13 amino acids. Germline CDR1 reads SGHVS; CDR2 reads FQNEAQ. Trimming removed 3 bases from V and 0 bases from J, with 3 bases in between.

V is TRBV28 and J is TRBJ2-2; tentatively, D is TRBD2 (5 bases). V gave up 6 bases and J gave up 2 bases, with 13 bases separating them. The germline CDR1 and CDR2 sequences are MDHEN and SYDVKM. CDR3 length: 15 residues. In DNA, the CDR3 is TGTGCCAGCAGGCAAACTAGGTACAACACCGGGGAGCTGTTTTTT. It encodes CASRQTRYNTGELFF.

CDR3 DNA sequence: TGTGCCAGCACCCTTGGTCTATCATCAGGTGGAAACACCATATATTTT. Protein: CASTLGLSSGGNTIYF. The rearrangement links TRBV28 to TRBJ1-3, with no clear D. Trimming took 7 bases from V and 3 from J, leaving 19 bases between them. CDR1 MDHEN and CDR2 SYDVKM come from the germline V gene. The CDR3 contains 16 residues.

The V call is TRBV28, the J call TRBJ2-2, with D perhaps TRBD2 (6 bases). This CDR3 contains 16 residues. Trimming removed 4 bases from V and 0 bases from J, with 12 bases in between. In germline, CDR1 is MDHEN, CDR2 SYDVKM. DNA for the CDR3: TGTGCCAGCAGTTCCCCGGGACTTTCGAACACCGGGGAGCTGTTTTTT. Protein sequence: CASSSPGLSNTGELFF.

The rearrangement joins TRBV6-5 to TRBJ1-2; 9 bases align to TRBD1. V was clipped by 2 bases and J by 8 bases; unmatched bases: 6. CDR1 is MNHEY, CDR2 SVGAGI, per germline. This CDR3 comprises 14 residues. This chain's CDR3 is CASSYGDRVEGYTF. As DNA, the CDR3 is TGTGCCAGCAGTTACGGGGACAGGGTGGAAGGCTACACCTTC.

This chain connects TRBV9 to TRBJ2-1, with D perhaps TRBD1 or TRBD2 (5 bases each). V was cut by 3 bases and J by 2 bases, with 15 bases left in between. The CDR3 sequence is 16 residues long. Per germline, CDR1 SGDLS and CDR2 YYNGEE. The CDR3 here is CASSAIRRGPYNEQFF. In DNA, the CDR3 is TGTGCCAGCAGCGCCATACGAAGGGGACCCTACAATGAGCAGTTCTTC. Supplemented by reference TRBV9 and TRBJ2-1, the full variable domain reads DSGVTQTPKHLITATGQRVTLRCSPRSGDLSVYWYQQSLDQGLQFLIQYYNGEERAKGNILERFSAQQFPDLHSELNLSSLELGDSALYFCASSAIRRGPYNEQFFGPGTRLTVL.

The genes are TRBV18 and TRBJ2-3; 7 bases match TRBD1. The V gene's germline CDR1 is KGHSH and CDR2 LQKENI. The CDR3 is 15 amino acids. V lost 6 bases to trimming and J lost 6 bases; unmatched junction nucleotides: 12. This CDR3 reads CASSPNGQVADTQYF. The CDR3 DNA follows: TGTGCCAGCTCGCCGAATGGACAGGTTGCGGATACGCAGTATTTT.

This clone has just one count. This chain joins TRBV6-6 and TRBJ2-7, with TRBD1 matching 8 bases. Germline lookup yields CDR1 MNHNY and CDR2 SVGAGI (reference sequence). This CDR3 has 15 amino acids. The ends lost 6 bases at V and 2 bases at J; junction bases unmatched: 9. DNA of the CDR3: TGTGCCAGCAGGTTGACAGGGGAAGGGGCCTACGAGCAGTACTTC. The encoded protein is CASRLTGEGAYEQYF.

The chain recombines TRBV25-1 with TRBJ1-2; D gene ambiguous. Germline lookup yields CDR1 MGHDK and CDR2 SYGVNS. V gave up 4 bases and J gave up 4 bases, with 16 bases separating them. The CDR3 has 15 residues. In DNA, the CDR3 is TGTGCCAGCAGTGCACCGGACCGCCAAAGCTATGGCTACACCTTC. Protein sequence: CASSAPDRQSYGYTF.

The chain combines TRBV5-1 with TRBJ2-3, with D possibly TRBD2 on 6 matching bases. V lost 4 bases, J lost 6 bases, and 24 bases lay in between. The CDR3 has 17 residues. Germline CDR1 reads SGHRS; CDR2 reads YFSETQ. CDR3 nucleotide sequence: TGCGCCAGCAGCCCGGCTGCCGGGACTTTCTTCAGGGATACGCAGTATTTT. Its translation is CASSPAAGTFFRDTQYF.

The rearrangement joins TRBV7-2 to TRBJ1-2; D remains ambiguous. Germline assignment: CDR1 SGHTA and CDR2 FQGNSA. Deletions cut 4 bases from V and 4 bases from J, with 7 bases between. The CDR3 is 12 amino acids. CDR3 bases: TGTGCCAGCAGCTGGGATACCTATGGCTACACCTTC. This sequence encodes CASSWDTYGYTF.

The chain uses TRBV4-1 and TRBJ2-2, with D tentatively TRBD2 (5 bases). The CDR3 runs 14 residues. V was clipped by 0 bases and J by 6 bases, with 8 bases between them. Per the germline V gene, CDR1 is MGHRA and CDR2 is YSYEKL. The CDR3 region has the DNA TGCGCCAGCAGCCAAGACCTCGGGGCCGGGGAGCTGTTTTTT. Residues: CASSQDLGAGELFF.

V and J are TRBV18 and TRBJ2-5, with D maybe TRBD1 (7 bases). The CDR3 runs 15 residues. V was clipped by 3 bases and J by 5 bases, with 16 bases between them. Germline lookup yields CDR1 KGHSH and CDR2 LQKENI. CDR3 amino acids: CASSPQGGARETQYF. CDR3 nucleotide sequence: TGTGCCAGCTCACCGCAGGGGGGCGCAAGGGAGACCCAGTACTTC.

The chain uses TRBV5-1 and TRBJ2-5; D is perhaps TRBD1 (6 bases). The CDR3 has 15 residues. Germline V gene sequence: CDR1 SGHRS, CDR2 YFSETQ. Between the trimmed V and J ends, which lost 9 bases and 1 base, there was a span of 19 bases. The CDR3 DNA follows: TGCGCCACGCAGGCCCCCGTCAGGGGCCAAGAGACCCAGTACTTC. This gives the protein CATQAPVRGQETQYF.

Comment on this clone: This sample includes further DNA sequences coding for the same CDR3. The chain joins TRBV5-1 to TRBJ2-5; 7 bases are a match to TRBD1. CDR3 length: 14 amino acids. Trimming at V came to 0 bases and at J to 2 bases, leaving 1 base not matched to a gene. The germline V gene encodes CDR1 SGHRS and CDR2 YFSETQ. CDR3 nucleotides: TGCGCCAGCAGCTTGGGGACAGGTCAAGAGACCCAGTACTTC. It translates to CASSLGTGQETQYF.

The rearrangement joins TRBV4-3 to TRBJ1-2; tentatively, D is TRBD1 (5 bases). From germline, CDR1 is LGHNA and CDR2 YSLEER. The CDR3 consists of 16 residues. With 0 bases removed from V and 5 bases from J, the gap between germline ends came to 16 bases. This chain's CDR3 is CASSQDYRQGGYGYTF. The DNA of the CDR3 is TGCGCCAGCAGCCAAGATTATCGGCAGGGCGGTTATGGCTACACCTTC.

The gene calls are TRBV29-1 and TRBJ2-3, with 11 positions matching TRBD2. Trimming took 6 bases from V and 6 from J; bases not matched to a gene: 5. Germline lookup yields CDR1 SQVTM and CDR2 ANQGSEA. The CDR3 length is 13 residues. CDR3 in amino acids: CSVRLAGRDTQYF. CDR3 sequence (DNA): TGCAGCGTGAGACTAGCGGGGAGGGATACGCAGTATTTT.

The chain's CDR3 is CASSPRQGWYGYTF. CDR3 sequence (DNA): TGTGCCAGCAGCCCTCGTCAGGGCTGGTATGGCTACACCTTC. The chain employs TRBV7-2 and TRBJ1-2; a weak D match, TRBD1 (5 bases). The CDR3 has 14 amino acids. The germline gives CDR1 SGHTA, CDR2 FQGNSA. Deletions cut 5 bases from V and 5 bases from J, with 15 bases between. Combining the CDR3 with reference TRBV7-2 and TRBJ1-2 gives the whole variable domain GAGVSQSPSNKVTEKGKDVELRCDPISGHTALYWYRQSLGQGLEFLIYFQGNSAPDKSGLPSDRFSAERTGGSVSTLTIQRTQQEDSAVYLCASSPRQGWYGYTFGSGTRLTVV.

This chain connects TRBV5-5 to TRBJ1-4; TRBD1 aligns across 11 bases. V lost 7 bases and J lost 8; bases outside the gene matches: 22. The CDR3 is 19 amino acids. Looked up from germline, CDR1 is SGHKS and CDR2 is YYEKEE (reference sequence). The CDR3 DNA reads TGTGCCAGCGGCCTCCGCGGGACAGGGGGTCCTACACGGAGGGAAAAACTGTTTTTT. Translated: CASGLRGTGGPTRREKLFF. Full variable domain (missing parts from reference TRBV5-5 and TRBJ1-4): DAGVTQSPTHLIKTRGQQVTLRCSPISGHKSVSWYQQVLGQGPQFIFQYYEKEERGRGNFPDRFSARQFPNYSSELNVNALLLGDSALYLCASGLRGTGGPTRREKLFFGSGTQLSVL.